The rows below give T cell receptor beta chains drawn from one sample of a study of blood T cells in healthy people across ages. From the 5' RACE reads, TCRdb called clonotypes with MiXCR, one entry per CDR3 protein. The repertoire includes about 900,000 distinct CDR3 sequences, roughly 43% of them detected once, and around 15% sits in the top ten. Material: blood. Every receptor here comes from a man younger than 40 in good health. CDR3s include the opening cysteine and the closing phenylalanine or tryptophan. The D gene is left open where the match is weak. Clone sizes are given selectively: once, few, many, or a class where the clone is expanded.

d_call	clone_size	v_call	j_call	cdr3_aa	cdr3_nt
-	-	TRBV20-1	TRBJ1-2	CSARDPGQNYGYTF	TGCAGTGCTAGAGATCCGGGGCAGAACTATGGCTACACCTTC
-	-	TRBV2	TRBJ2-1	CASSEDTYNEQFF	TGTGCCAGCAGTGAAGACACCTACAATGAGCAGTTCTTC
-	once	TRBV27	TRBJ2-3	CATQTVFSDTQYF	TGTGCCACCCAGACTGTATTTTCGGATACGCAGTATTTT
-	few	TRBV12-3/TRBV12-4	TRBJ2-3	CASTLRTGRDTDTQYF	TGTGCCAGCACTCTAAGGACAGGGAGGGACACAGATACGCAGTATTTT
-	-	TRBV29-1	TRBJ2-1	CSGKTGGTLEFF	TGCAGCGGCAAAACAGGTGGGACTCTGGAGTTCTTC
TRBD2	-	TRBV2	TRBJ2-5	CASSDLGGGAETQYF	TGTGCCAGCAGTGACCTCGGCGGGGGGGCGGAGACCCAGTACTTC
-	-	TRBV29-1	TRBJ2-6	CCVEGYGAPGANVLTF	TGCTGCGTTGAAGGGTACGGGGCTCCTGGGGCCAACGTCCTGACTTTC
TRBD1	-	TRBV6-1	TRBJ1-2	CACTRDRVYGYTF	TGTGCCTGCACTAGGGACAGGGTCTATGGCTACACCTTC
TRBD2	many	TRBV28	TRBJ2-1	CASSWGGGSYNEQFF	TGTGCCAGCAGTTGGGGGGGTGGGTCCTACAATGAGCAGTTCTTC
-	-	TRBV6-1	TRBJ2-3	CASSLEQGLGTDTQYF	TGTGCCAGCAGCCTGGAACAGGGACTCGGCACAGATACGCAGTATTTT
-	-	TRBV20-1	TRBJ2-7	CSARAPDVYEQYF	TGCAGTGCTAGAGCTCCGGACGTTTACGAGCAGTACTTC
TRBD1	-	TRBV9	TRBJ1-2	CASSARTGNHGYTF	TGTGCCAGCAGCGCGCGGACAGGGAACCATGGCTACACCTTC
TRBD1	-	TRBV12-3/TRBV12-4	TRBJ1-4	CASSFRTGGVEKLFF	TGTGCCAGCAGCTTCCGGACAGGGGGAGTTGAAAAACTGTTTTTT
-	-	TRBV5-4	TRBJ2-4	CASSFGGRGQKDIQYF	TGTGCCAGCAGCTTTGGAGGCCGGGGCCAAAAGGACATTCAGTACTTC
-	-	TRBV9	TRBJ1-2	CASSVGGLNYGYTF	TGTGCCAGCAGCGTGGGTGGGTTAAACTATGGCTACACCTTC
-	-	TRBV27	TRBJ1-5	CASSSGARWNQPQHF	TGTGCCAGCAGTTCCGGGGCCAGGTGGAATCAGCCCCAGCATTTT
-	-	TRBV21-1	TRBJ2-7	CASSKGCRASDEQYF	TGTGCCAGCAGCAAGGGATGCAGGGCAAGCGACGAGCAGTACTTC
-	-	TRBV7-9	TRBJ2-3	CASSLEPPDTQYF	TGTGCCAGCAGCCTAGAACCTCCGGATACGCAGTATTTT
-	few	TRBV20-1	TRBJ2-3	CSARSGLADTQYF	TGCAGTGCTAGATCCGGTCTCGCAGATACGCAGTATTTT
TRBD1	few	TRBV7-2	TRBJ1-1	CASGPLGQINTEAFF	TGTGCCAGCGGCCCCCTGGGACAGATTAACACTGAAGCTTTCTTT
-	-	TRBV7-9	TRBJ1-6	CASSLHRAGVRSPLHF	TGTGCCAGCAGCTTACATCGTGCAGGGGTTCGGTCACCCCTCCACTTT
-	-	TRBV25-1	TRBJ1-1	CASSEFGLGSTEAFF	TGTGCCAGCAGTGAATTTGGCTTGGGGAGCACTGAAGCTTTCTTT